The sequence of this T cell receptor beta chain was determined in a study of cytomegalovirus exposure and HLA in healthy donors. Study background: There were around 390 genotyped donors. Of these, roughly 80% fell in the genetic ancestry cluster associated with self-reported Caucasian donors. Whole-study results and caveats: A missense DCLRE1C variant was associated with V- and J-gene trimming of TCR beta chains in a later analysis, and an independent cohort replicated the association.

Trimming took 4 bases from V and 5 from J, leaving 11 bases between them. Germline CDR1 is SGHTA and CDR2 is FQGTGA. The CDR3 has 13 amino acids. PCR employed 60 Vbeta and 13 Jbeta primers. Here immunoSEQ multiplex PCR was the method, and the copy in TCRdb shows in-frame clones only, minus some. The sample holds approximately 53,000 clones; 75% to 80% are singletons and the top ten take 2.5% to 3%. Regarding this clone: As yet, its antigen is unknown.

The sequenced material came from PBMCs. The rearrangement joins TRBV7-3 to TRBJ1-1; D perhaps matches TRBD1 (5 bases). The origin of this receptor is a woman in her forties in good health and CMV-seropositive. The CDR3 is CASSSATGTEAFF. DNA for the CDR3: TGTGCCAGCAGCTCCGCAACAGGTACTGAAGCTTTCTTT.